Each of the 5 T cell receptor beta chains below was sequenced from the same sample in a study of early T cells in non-severe SARS-CoV-2 infection. Via MiXCR, TCRdb re-called the 5' RACE reads, giving one row per CDR3 protein. The repertoire has tens of thousands of distinct CDR3 sequences, 3.5% to 5.5% of them found once; the top ten carry approximately 5%. Sequences were derived from whole blood, sampled at baseline. All receptors derive from an adult who was a healthcare worker with PCR-confirmed SARS-CoV-2 infection or an uninfected control (not recorded which).

This clonotype was seen ten or more times. The gene calls are TRBV3-1 and TRBJ2-1, with unresolved D. V gave up 0 bases and J gave up 6 bases, with 9 bases separating them. CDR1 LGHDT and CDR2 YNNKEL come from the germline V gene (reference sequence). CDR3 length: 14 residues. The CDR3 is CASSQDRRSNEQFF. CDR3 bases: TGTGCCAGCAGCCAAGATAGGAGATCCAATGAGCAGTTCTTC.

This clonotype occurred many times. The DNA of the CDR3 is TGTGCCAGTAGTATAGATCGGTGGGGGCAGGGACGCTATGGCTACACCTTC. Protein sequence: CASSIDRWGQGRYGYTF. The V call is TRBV19, the J call TRBJ1-2; D is perhaps TRBD1 (6 bases). Germline assignment: CDR1 LNHDA and CDR2 SQIVND (reference sequence). With 0 bases removed from V and 4 bases from J, the gap between germline ends came to 18 bases. This CDR3 is 17 amino acids long.

This clonotype has ten or more counts. The genes are TRBV27 and TRBJ2-1, with TRBD2 as a possible D gene (6 bases). The CDR3 covers 11 residues. Germline CDR1 and CDR2: MNHEY and SMNVEV (reference sequence). Between the trimmed V and J ends, which lost 4 bases and 12 bases, there was a span of 10 bases. The CDR3 reads CASSYGGLQFF. The DNA of the CDR3 is TGTGCCAGCAGTTACGGGGGACTGCAGTTCTTC.

This clonotype appeared many times. The chain couples TRBV4-1 to TRBJ2-1; tentatively, D is TRBD1 or TRBD2 (6 bases each). The CDR3 has 16 residues. V shed 0 bases and J shed 8 bases, with 17 bases lying between them. The germline gives CDR1 MGHRA, CDR2 YSYEKL. CDR3 residues: CASSQDPSAPGDEQFF. The DNA of the CDR3 is TGCGCCAGCAGCCAAGACCCTAGCGCCCCAGGGGATGAGCAGTTCTTC.

This clonotype was observed many times. The rearrangement uses TRBV4-2 and TRBJ2-2; possibly TRBD1 for D (6 bases). This CDR3 has 16 amino acids. Germline V lookup: CDR1 LGHNA, CDR2 YNFKEQ. V shed 4 bases and J shed 1 base, with 13 bases lying between them. The DNA for the CDR3 is TGTGCCAGCAGCCCGTTGAGGGGGAGGAACACCGGGGAGCTGTTTTTT. Translated, it gives CASSPLRGRNTGELFF.